This TCR beta chain derives from a study of identical twins. After template switching added a universal primer site, the resulting cDNA carried unique molecular identifiers. Each CDR3 protein gets one entry after TCRdb re-called the 5' RACE reads with MiXCR. This table has some 600,000 distinct CDR3 sequences, just over 7% appearing once. Notes on this clonotype: What it binds is not known.

Study results and limitations: While abundant cord blood beta clonotypes carried fewer insertions, memory repertoires showed no such pattern. The study found that models underestimated out-of-frame TCR alpha sharing in monozygotic twins.

The CDR3 loop spans 16 amino acids. The germline CDR1 and CDR2 sequences are KGHSH and LQKENI. Trimming cost V 6 bases and J 9 bases, with 24 bases left between them. These data also formed part of another study, on yellow fever vaccine responses in identical twins. From that study: On the reported evidence, twins' vaccine T cell responses seemed partly convergent and partly personalized.

Sequencing was carried out using PBMCs. The sequence derives from a woman between 18 and 29 years old in good health. The chain carries TRBV18 and TRBJ2-1, with a weak D call TRBD2 (5 bases). CDR3 sequence (DNA): TGTGCCAGCTCTATAATCCCGGGTGTGAGTGGGAGTGAGCAGTTCTTC. Translating gives CASSIIPGVSGSEQFF.